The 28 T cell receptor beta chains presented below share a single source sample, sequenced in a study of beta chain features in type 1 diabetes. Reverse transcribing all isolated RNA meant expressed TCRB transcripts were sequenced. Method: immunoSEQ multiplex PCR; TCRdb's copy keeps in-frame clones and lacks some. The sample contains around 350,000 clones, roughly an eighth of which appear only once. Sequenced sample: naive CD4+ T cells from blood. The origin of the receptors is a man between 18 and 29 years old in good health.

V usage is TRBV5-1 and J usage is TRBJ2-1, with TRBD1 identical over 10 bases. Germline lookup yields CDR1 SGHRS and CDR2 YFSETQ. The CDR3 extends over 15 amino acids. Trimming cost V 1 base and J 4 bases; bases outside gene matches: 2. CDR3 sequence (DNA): TGCGCCAGCAGCTTGAGGACAGGGGGGTACAATGAGCAGTTCTTC. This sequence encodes CASSLRTGGYNEQFF.

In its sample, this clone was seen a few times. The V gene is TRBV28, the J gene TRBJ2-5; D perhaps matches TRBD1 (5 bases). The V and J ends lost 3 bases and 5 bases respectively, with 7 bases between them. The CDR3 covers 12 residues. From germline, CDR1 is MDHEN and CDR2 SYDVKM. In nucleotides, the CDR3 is TGTGCCAGCAGTTTTAAGGGGGAGACCCAGTACTTC. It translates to CASSFKGETQYF.

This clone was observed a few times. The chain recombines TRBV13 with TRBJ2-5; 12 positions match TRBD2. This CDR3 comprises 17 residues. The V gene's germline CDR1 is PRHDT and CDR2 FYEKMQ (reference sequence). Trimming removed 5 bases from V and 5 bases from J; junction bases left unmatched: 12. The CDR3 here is CASSLHRLAGVGETQYF. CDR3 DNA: TGTGCCAGCAGCCTCCACAGACTAGCGGGAGTAGGTGAGACCCAGTACTTC.

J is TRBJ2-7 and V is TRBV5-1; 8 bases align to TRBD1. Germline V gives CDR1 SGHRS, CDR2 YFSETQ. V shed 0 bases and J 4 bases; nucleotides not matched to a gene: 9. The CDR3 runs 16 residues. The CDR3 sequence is CASSLGPGTGDYEQYF. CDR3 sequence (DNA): TGCGCCAGCAGCTTGGGCCCCGGGACAGGCGATTACGAGCAGTACTTC.

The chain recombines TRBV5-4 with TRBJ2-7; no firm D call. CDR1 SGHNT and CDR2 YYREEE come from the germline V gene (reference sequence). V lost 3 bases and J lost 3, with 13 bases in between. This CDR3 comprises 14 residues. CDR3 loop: CASSSGSENYEQYF. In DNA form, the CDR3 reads TGTGCCAGCAGCTCTGGCAGCGAGAACTACGAGCAGTACTTC.

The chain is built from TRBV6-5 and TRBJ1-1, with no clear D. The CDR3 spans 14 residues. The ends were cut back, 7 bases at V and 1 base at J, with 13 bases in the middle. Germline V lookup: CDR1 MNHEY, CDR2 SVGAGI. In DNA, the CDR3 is TGTGCCAGCACCTCGGGGTGGAGGAACACTGAAGCTTTCTTT. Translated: CASTSGWRNTEAFF.

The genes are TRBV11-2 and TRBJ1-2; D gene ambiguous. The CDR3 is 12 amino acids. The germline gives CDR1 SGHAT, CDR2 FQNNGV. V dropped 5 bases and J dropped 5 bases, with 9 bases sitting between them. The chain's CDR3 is CASSQTRYGYTF. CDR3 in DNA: TGTGCCAGCAGCCAAACCAGATATGGCTACACCTTC.

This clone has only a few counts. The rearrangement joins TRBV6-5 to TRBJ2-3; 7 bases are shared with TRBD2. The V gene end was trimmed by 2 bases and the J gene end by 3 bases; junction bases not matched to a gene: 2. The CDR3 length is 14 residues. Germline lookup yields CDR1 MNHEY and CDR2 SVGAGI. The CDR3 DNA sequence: TGTGCCAGCAGTTACGGGGGGGGAACAGATACGCAGTATTTT. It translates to CASSYGGGTDTQYF.

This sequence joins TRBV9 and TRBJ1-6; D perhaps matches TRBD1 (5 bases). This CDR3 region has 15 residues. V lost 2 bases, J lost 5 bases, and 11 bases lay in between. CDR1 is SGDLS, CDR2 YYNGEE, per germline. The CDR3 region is CASSVRGSNNSPLHF. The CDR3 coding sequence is TGTGCCAGCAGCGTTAGGGGTTCGAATAATTCACCCCTCCACTTT.

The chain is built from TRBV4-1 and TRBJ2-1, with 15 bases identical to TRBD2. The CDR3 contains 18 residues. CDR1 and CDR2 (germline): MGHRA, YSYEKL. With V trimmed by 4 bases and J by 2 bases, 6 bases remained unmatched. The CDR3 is CASSRGLAGGQTYNEQFF. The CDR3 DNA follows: TGCGCCAGCAGCCGCGGACTAGCGGGAGGGCAGACCTACAATGAGCAGTTCTTC.

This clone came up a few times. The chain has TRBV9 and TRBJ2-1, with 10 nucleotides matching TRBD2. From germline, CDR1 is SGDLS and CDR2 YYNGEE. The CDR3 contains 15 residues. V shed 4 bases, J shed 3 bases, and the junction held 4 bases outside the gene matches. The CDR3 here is CASSQGTSVYNEQFF. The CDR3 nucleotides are TGTGCCAGCAGCCAAGGGACTAGCGTCTACAATGAGCAGTTCTTC. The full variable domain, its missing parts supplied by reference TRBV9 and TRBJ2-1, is DSGVTQTPKHLITATGQRVTLRCSPRSGDLSVYWYQQSLDQGLQFLIQYYNGEERAKGNILERFSAQQFPDLHSELNLSSLELGDSALYFCASSQGTSVYNEQFFGPGTRLTVL.

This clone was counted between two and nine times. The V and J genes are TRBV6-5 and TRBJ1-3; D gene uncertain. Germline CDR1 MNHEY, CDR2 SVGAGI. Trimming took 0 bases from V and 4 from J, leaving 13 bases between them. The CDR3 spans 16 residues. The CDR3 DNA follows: TGTGCCAGCAGTTACTCGACTCGGTTAGCGGGAAACACCATATATTTT. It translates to CASSYSTRLAGNTIYF.

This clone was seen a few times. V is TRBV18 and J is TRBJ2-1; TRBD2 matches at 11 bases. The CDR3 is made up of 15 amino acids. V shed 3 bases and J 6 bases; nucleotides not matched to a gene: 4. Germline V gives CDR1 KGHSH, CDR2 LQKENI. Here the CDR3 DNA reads TGTGCCAGCTCACCGGGACTAGCGGAGATCAATGAGCAGTTCTTC. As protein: CASSPGLAEINEQFF. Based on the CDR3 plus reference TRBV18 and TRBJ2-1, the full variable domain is NAGVMQNPRHLVRRRGQEARLRCSPMKGHSHVYWYRQLPEEGLKFMVYLQKENIIDESGMPKERFSAEFPKEGPSILRIQQVVRGDSAAYFCASSPGLAEINEQFFGPGTRLTVL.

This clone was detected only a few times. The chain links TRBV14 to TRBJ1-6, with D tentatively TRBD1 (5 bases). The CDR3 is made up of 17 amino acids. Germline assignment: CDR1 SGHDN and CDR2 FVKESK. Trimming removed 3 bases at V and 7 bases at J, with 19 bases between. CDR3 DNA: TGTGCCAGCAGCCAGGTCGACAGATCAGCCCTAAATTCACCCCTCCACTTT. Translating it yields CASSQVDRSALNSPLHF.

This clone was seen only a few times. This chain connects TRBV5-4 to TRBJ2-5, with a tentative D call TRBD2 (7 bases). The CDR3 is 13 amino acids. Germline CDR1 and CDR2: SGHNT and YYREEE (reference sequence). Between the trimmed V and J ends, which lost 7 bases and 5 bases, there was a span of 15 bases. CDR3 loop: CASSGAGVETQYF. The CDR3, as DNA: TGTGCCAGCTCGGGGGCGGGGGTCGAGACCCAGTACTTC.

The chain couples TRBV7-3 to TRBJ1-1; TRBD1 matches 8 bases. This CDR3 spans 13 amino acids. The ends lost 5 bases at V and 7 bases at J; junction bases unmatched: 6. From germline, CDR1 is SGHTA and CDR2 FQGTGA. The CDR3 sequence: CASSQDRGGEAFF. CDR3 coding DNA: TGTGCCAGCAGCCAAGACAGGGGTGGTGAAGCTTTCTTT.

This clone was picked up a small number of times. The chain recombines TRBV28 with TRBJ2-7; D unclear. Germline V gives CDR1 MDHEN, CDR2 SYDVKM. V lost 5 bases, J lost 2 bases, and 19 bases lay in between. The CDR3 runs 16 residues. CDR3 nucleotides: TGTGCCAGCAGTCCCCCGACTGGTGGATACCCCTACGAGCAGTACTTC. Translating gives CASSPPTGGYPYEQYF.

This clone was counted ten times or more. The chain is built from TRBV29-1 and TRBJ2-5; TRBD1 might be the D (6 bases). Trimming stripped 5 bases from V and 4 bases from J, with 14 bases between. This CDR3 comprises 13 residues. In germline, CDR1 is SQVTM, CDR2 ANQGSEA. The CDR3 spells CSVNFGQRETQYF. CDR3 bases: TGCAGCGTTAACTTTGGACAGAGAGAGACCCAGTACTTC.

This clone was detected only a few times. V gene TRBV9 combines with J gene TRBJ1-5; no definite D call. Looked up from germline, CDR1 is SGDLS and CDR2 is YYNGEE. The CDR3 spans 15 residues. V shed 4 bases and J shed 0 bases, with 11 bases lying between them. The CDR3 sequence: CASSREISSNQPQHF. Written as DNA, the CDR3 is TGTGCCAGCAGCCGCGAAATTTCTAGCAATCAGCCCCAGCATTTT.

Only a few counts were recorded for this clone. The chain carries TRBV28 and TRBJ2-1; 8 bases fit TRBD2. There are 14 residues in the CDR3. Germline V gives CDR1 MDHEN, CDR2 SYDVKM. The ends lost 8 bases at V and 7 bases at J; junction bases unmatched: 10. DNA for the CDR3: TGTGCCAGCGGCACGGGGGGGCTGGGAAATGAGCAGTTCTTC. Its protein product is CASGTGGLGNEQFF.

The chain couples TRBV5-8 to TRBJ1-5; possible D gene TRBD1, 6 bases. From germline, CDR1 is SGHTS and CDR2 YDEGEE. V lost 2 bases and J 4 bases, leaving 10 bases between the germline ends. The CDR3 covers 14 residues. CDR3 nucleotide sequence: TGTGCCAGCAGCTTTCGACAGGCTAATCAGCCCCAGCATTTT. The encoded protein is CASSFRQANQPQHF.

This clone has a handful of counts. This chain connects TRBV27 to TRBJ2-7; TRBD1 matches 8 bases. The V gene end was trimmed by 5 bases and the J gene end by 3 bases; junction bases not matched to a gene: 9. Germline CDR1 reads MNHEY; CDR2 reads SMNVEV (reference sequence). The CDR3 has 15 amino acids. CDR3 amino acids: CASSPGQAGLYEQYF. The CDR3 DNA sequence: TGTGCCAGCAGTCCGGGACAGGCCGGGCTCTACGAGCAGTACTTC.

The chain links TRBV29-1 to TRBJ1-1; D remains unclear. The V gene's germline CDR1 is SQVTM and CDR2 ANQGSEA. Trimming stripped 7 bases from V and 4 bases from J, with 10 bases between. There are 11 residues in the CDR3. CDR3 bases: TGCAGCGCCGCATCGGGCACTGAAGCTTTCTTT. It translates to CSAASGTEAFF.

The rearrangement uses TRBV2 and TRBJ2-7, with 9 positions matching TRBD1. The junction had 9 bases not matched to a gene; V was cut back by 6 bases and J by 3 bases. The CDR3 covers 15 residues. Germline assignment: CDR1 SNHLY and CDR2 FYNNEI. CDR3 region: CASRATGGLNYEQYF. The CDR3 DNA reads TGTGCCAGCAGAGCGACAGGGGGGCTGAACTACGAGCAGTACTTC.

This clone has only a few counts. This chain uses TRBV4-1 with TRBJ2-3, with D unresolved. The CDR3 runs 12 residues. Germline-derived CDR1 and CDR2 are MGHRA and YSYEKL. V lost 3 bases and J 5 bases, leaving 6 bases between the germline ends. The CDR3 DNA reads TGCGCCAGCAGCCAGCCACTAGATACGCAGTATTTT. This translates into CASSQPLDTQYF.

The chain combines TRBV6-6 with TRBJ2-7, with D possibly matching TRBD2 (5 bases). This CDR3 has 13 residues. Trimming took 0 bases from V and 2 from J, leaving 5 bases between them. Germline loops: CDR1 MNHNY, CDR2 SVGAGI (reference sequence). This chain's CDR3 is CASSYSGAYEQYF. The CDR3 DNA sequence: TGTGCCAGCAGTTACTCGGGAGCCTACGAGCAGTACTTC.

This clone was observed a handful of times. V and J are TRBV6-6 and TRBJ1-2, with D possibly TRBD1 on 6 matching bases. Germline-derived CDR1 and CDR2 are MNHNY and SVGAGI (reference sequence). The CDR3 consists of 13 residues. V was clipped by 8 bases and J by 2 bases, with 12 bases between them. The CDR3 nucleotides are TGTGCCAGCGCCCGGGACAACAACTATGGCTACACCTTC. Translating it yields CASARDNNYGYTF.

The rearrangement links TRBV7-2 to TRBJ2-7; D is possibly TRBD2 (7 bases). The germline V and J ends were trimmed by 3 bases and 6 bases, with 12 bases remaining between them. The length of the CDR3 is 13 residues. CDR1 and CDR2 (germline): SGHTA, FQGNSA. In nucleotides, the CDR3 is TGTGCCAGCAGCTTCTCGGGGGGCCCCGAGCAGTACTTC. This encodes CASSFSGGPEQYF.